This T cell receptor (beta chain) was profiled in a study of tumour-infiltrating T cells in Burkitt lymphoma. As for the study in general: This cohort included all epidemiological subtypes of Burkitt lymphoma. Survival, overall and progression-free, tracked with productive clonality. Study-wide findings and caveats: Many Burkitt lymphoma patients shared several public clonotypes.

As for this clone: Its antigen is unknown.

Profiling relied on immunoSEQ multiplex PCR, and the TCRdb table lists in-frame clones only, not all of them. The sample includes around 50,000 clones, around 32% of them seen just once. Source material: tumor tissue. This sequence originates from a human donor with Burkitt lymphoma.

CDR3 sequence: CASSPGRPYGYTF. CDR3 sequence (DNA): TGTGCCAGCAGTCCAGGACGTCCCTATGGCTACACCTTC. The rearrangement uses TRBV6-1 and TRBJ1-2; D ambiguous. The CDR3 spans 13 residues. The V end was cut by 5 bases, the J end by 4 bases, with 11 bases between. Germline V gene lookup returns CDR1 MNHNS and CDR2 SASEGT.